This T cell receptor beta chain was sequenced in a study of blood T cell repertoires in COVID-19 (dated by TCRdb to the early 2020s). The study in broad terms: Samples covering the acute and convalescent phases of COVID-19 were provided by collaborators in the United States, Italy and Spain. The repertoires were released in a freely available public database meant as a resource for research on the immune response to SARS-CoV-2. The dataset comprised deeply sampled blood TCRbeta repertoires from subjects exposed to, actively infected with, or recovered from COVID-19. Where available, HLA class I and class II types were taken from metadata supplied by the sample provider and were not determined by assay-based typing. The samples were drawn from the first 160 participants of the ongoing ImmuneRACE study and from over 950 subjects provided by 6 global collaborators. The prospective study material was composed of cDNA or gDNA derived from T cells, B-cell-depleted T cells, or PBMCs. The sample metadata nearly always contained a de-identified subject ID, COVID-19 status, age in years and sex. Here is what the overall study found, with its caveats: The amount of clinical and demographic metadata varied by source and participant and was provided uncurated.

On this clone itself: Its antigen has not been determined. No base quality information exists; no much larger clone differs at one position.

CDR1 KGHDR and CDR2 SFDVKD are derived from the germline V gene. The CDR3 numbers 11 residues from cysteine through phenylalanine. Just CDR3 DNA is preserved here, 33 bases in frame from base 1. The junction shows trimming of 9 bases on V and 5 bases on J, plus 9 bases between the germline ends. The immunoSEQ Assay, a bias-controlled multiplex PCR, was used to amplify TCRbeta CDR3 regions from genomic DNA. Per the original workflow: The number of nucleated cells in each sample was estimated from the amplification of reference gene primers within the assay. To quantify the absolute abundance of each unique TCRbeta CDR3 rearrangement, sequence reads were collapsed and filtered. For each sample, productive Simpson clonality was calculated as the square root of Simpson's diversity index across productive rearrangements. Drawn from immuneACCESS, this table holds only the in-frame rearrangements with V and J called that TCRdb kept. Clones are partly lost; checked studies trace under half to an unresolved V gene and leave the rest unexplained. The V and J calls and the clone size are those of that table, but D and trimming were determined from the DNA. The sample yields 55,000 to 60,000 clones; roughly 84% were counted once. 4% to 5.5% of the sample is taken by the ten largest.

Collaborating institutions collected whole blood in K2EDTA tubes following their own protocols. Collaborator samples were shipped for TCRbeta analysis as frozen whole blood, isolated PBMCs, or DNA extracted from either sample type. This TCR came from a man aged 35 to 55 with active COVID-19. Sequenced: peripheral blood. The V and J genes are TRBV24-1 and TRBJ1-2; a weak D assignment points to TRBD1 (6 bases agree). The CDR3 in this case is CATEGGYGYTF. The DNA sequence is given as TGTGCCACCGAGGGGGGGTATGGCTACACCTTC.